One and the same sample provided the 7 T cell receptor beta chains below, sequenced in a study of CD8 T cells in Susac syndrome. Reverse transcription of about 0.5 to 1 ug RNA used random hexamers. TCRdb used MiXCR to reprocess the immunoSEQ multiplex PCR reads, holding one entry per CDR3 protein. Here the sample spans roughly 130,000 distinct CDR3 sequences, around 94% being singletons. Sequenced material: CD4+ T cells from PBMCs. All receptors derive from a human donor with multiple sclerosis.

The rearrangement uses TRBV27 and TRBJ1-2, with D possibly matching TRBD1 (6 bases). This CDR3 is built from 15 residues. V shed 6 bases and J shed 5 bases, with 19 bases lying between them. The germline V gene encodes CDR1 MNHEY and CDR2 SMNVEV (reference sequence). The chain's CDR3 is CASRIPTGVGYGYTF. DNA of the CDR3: TGTGCCAGCAGAATCCCGACAGGCGTCGGGTATGGCTACACCTTC.

The rearrangement joins TRBV5-1 to TRBJ1-4; D not resolved. The length of the CDR3 is 17 residues. V lost 2 bases and J lost 3, with 17 bases in between. CDR1 is SGHRS and CDR2 is YFSETQ in the germline V gene. For the CDR3, the DNA is TGCGCCAGCAGCTTTGGCTCCGCACGGGAAGCTAATGAAAAACTGTTTTTT. Protein sequence: CASSFGSAREANEKLFF.

The V and J genes are TRBV2 and TRBJ2-4, with a possible D match to TRBD2 (6 bases). V was cut by 7 bases and J by 4 bases, with 17 bases left in between. CDR3 length: 15 residues. Germline values: CDR1 SNHLY, CDR2 FYNNEI. CDR3 DNA sequence: TGTGCCAGCACGAGGTTAGGAGCGGGTAAAAACATTCAGTACTTC. Translating it yields CASTRLGAGKNIQYF.

The chain couples TRBV6-6 to TRBJ2-3; 9 bases line up with TRBD2. Germline V gene sequence: CDR1 MNHNY, CDR2 SVGAGI (reference sequence). Trimming cost V 4 bases and J 7 bases; bases outside gene matches: 12. The CDR3 contains 16 residues. In nucleotides, the CDR3 is TGTGCCAGCAGTTCGACTAGCGGATCGGGACCGAATACGCAGTATTTT. It codes for CASSSTSGSGPNTQYF.

This chain links TRBV12-3 or TRBV12-4 with TRBJ2-3, with D possibly matching TRBD2 (6 bases). V lost 5 bases, J lost 5 bases, and 11 bases lay in between. This CDR3 spans 13 amino acids. CDR3 amino acids: CASSPTGVDTQYF. The CDR3 nucleotides read TGTGCCAGCAGTCCCACGGGGGTAGATACGCAGTATTTT.

V usage is TRBV9 and J usage is TRBJ2-7; TRBD1 might be the D (6 bases). The germline V gene encodes CDR1 SGDLS and CDR2 YYNGEE. CDR3 length: 15 amino acids. Deletions cut 0 bases from V and 6 bases from J, with 16 bases between. The CDR3 here is CASSVARTANSEQYF. The CDR3 bases are TGTGCCAGCAGCGTAGCTCGGACAGCCAACTCCGAGCAGTACTTC.

V gene TRBV19 combines with J gene TRBJ1-1, with 7 bases matching TRBD1. Germline V lookup: CDR1 LNHDA, CDR2 SQIVND (reference sequence). There are 18 residues in the CDR3. The V and J ends lost 4 bases and 1 base, in that order; junction bases with no gene match: 15. The DNA of the CDR3 is TGTGCCAGTAGTACACTTGACAGGGTTGGACCCCGGAACACTGAAGCTTTCTTT. This encodes CASSTLDRVGPRNTEAFF.